The source of this T cell receptor beta chain is a study of shared clonotypes between healthy human individuals. As for the study in general: Per donor, CD8 memory used one plate, CD8 naive used two, CD4 memory used three and CD4 naive used three.

The CDR3 extends over 14 amino acids. Germline lookup yields CDR1 MNHEY and CDR2 SVGAGI. Unmatched junction bases numbered 4, after V lost 0 bases and J lost 6 bases. Generated by immunoSEQ multiplex PCR, the TCRdb table keeps only in-frame clones and is missing some. The sample consists of fewer than 3 million clones, under 95% of them appearing once. Regarding the study as a whole: Non-shared clonotypes displayed generation probabilities falling below those of clonotypes present in all four donors. Richness estimates generally favored naive over memory subsets.

Investigators divided CD4+ cells into CD45RA+ naive and CD45RA-negative memory subsets. With respect to this clone: What it binds is not known.

The sequence was obtained from a man younger than 35 in good health. Some clones in this sample may be carry-over from other donors' samples. Sample: naive CD4+ T cells from PBMCs. The subset: CD45RA+ positively selected. This rearrangement joins TRBV6-5 to TRBJ2-7, with TRBD2 matching over 8 bases. The CDR3 here is CASSYSAGVTEQYF. The CDR3 bases are TGTGCCAGCAGTTACTCAGCGGGAGTAACCGAGCAGTACTTC.